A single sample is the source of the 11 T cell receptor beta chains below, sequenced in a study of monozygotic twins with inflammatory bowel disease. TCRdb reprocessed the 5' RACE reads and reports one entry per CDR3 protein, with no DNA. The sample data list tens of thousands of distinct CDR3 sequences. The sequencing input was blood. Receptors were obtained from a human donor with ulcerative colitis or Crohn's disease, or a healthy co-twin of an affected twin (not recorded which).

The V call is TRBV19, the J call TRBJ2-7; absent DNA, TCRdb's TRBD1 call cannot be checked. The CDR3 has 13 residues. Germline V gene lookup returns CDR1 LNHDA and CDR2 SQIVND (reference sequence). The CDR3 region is CASSWEGQYEQYF. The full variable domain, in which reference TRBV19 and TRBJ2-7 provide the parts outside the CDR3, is DGGITQSPKYLFRKEGQNVTLSCEQNLNHDAMYWYRQDPGQGLRLIYYSQIVNDFQKGDIAEGYSVSREKKESFPLTVTSAQKNPTAFYLCASSWEGQYEQYFGPGTRLTVT.

The CDR3 region is CASSLDRGNFLGGYTF. The chain recombines TRBV18 with TRBJ1-2; TCRdb gives TRBD1 as the D gene, but with no DNA this cannot be confirmed. The germline V gene has CDR1 KGHSH and CDR2 LQKENI. The CDR3 totals 16 residues.

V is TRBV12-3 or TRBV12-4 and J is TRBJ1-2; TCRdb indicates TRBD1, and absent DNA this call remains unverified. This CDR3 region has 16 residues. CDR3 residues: CASSRLNRDRSYGYTF.

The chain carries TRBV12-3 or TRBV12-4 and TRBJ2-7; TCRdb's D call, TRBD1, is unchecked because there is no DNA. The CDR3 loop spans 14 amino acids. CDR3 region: CASSKDRAAYEQYF.

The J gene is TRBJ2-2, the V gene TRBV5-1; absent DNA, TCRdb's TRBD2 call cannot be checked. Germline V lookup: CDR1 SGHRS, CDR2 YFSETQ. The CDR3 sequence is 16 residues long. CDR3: CASSSLLTSNTGELFF.

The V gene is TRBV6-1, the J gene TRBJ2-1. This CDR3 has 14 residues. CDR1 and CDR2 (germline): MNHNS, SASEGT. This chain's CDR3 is CASRTGGSNNEQFF.

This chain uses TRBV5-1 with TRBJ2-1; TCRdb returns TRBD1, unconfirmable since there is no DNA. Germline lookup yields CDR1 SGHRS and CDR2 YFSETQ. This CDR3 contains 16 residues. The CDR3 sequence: CASSRELTGGMNEQFF. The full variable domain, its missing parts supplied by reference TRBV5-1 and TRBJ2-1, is KAGVTQTPRYLIKTRGQQVTLSCSPISGHRSVSWYQQTPGQGLQFLFEYFSETQRNKGNFPGRFSGRQFSNSRSEMNVSTLELGDSALYLCASSRELTGGMNEQFFGPGTRLTVL.

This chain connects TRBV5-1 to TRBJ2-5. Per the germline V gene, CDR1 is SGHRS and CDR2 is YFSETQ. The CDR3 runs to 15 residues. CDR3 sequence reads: CASSSRIPRRETQYF. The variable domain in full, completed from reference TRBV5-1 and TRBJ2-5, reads KAGVTQTPRYLIKTRGQQVTLSCSPISGHRSVSWYQQTPGQGLQFLFEYFSETQRNKGNFPGRFSGRQFSNSRSEMNVSTLELGDSALYLCASSSRIPRRETQYFGPGTRLLVL.

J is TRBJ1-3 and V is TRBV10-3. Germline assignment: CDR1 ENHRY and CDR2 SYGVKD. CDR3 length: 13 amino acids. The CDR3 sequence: CANTDYSGNTIYF.

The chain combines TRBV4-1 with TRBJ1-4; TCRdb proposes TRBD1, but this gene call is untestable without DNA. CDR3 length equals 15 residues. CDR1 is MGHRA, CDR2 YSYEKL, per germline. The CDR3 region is CASSQRDQANEKLFF.

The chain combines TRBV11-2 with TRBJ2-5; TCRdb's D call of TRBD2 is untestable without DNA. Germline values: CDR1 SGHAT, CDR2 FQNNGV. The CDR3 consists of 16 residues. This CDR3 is CASSLITSGAGKTQYF.